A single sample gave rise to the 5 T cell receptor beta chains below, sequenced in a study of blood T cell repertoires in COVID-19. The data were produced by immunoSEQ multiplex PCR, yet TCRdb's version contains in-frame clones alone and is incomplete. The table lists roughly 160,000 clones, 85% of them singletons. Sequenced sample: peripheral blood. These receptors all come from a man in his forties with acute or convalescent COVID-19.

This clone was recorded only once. In DNA form, the CDR3 reads TGCGCCAGCAGCCAAGATCTTGCAGGCACTGAAGCTTTCTTT. Encoded protein: CASSQDLAGTEAFF. The V call is TRBV4-3, the J call TRBJ1-1, with no clear D. The V and J ends lost 0 bases and 4 bases respectively, with 9 bases between them. This CDR3 comprises 14 residues. Per the germline V gene, CDR1 is LGHNA and CDR2 is YSLEER.

Here the CDR3 reads CASGLGVAGQNTDTQYF. The DNA of the CDR3 is TGTGCTAGTGGTTTGGGAGTAGCGGGACAGAACACAGATACGCAGTATTTT. The gene calls are TRBV12-5 and TRBJ2-3; possible D gene TRBD2, 8 bases. CDR3 length equals 17 residues. Trimming removed 1 base at V and 2 bases at J, with 16 bases between. Germline V gene sequence: CDR1 LGHNT, CDR2 FRNRAP.

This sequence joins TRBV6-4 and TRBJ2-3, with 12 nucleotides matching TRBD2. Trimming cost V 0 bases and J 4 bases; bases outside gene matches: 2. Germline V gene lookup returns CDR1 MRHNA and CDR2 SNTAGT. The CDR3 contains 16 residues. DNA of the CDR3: TGTGCCAGCAGTGACTCTGCTAGCGGGGGGGCAGATACGCAGTATTTT. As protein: CASSDSASGGADTQYF.

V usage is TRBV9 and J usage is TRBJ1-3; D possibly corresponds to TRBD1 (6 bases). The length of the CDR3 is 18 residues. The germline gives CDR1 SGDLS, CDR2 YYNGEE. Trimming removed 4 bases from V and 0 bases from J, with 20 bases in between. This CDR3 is CASSFTPQGHSSGNTIYF. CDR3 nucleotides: TGTGCCAGCAGCTTCACTCCTCAGGGGCACAGCTCTGGAAACACCATATATTTT.

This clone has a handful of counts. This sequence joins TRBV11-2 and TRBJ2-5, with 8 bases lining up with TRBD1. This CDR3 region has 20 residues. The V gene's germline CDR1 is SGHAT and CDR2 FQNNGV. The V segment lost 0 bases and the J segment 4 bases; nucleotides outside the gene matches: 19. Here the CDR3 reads CASSLDYGTGKFGEGETQYF. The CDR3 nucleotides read TGTGCCAGCAGCTTAGACTACGGGACAGGAAAGTTTGGCGAGGGAGAGACCCAGTACTTC. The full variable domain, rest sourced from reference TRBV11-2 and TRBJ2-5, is EAGVAQSPRYKIIEKRQSVAFWCNPISGHATLYWYQQILGQGPKLLIQFQNNGVVDDSQLPKDRFSAERLKGVDSTLKIQPAKLEDSAVYLCASSLDYGTGKFGEGETQYFGPGTRLLVL.